The clone carrying this TCR beta chain was counted a few times. This sample stems from a study of blood T cell repertoires in COVID-19. V was trimmed by 2 bases and J by 8 bases, leaving 12 bases between them. The CDR3 is 13 amino acids. From germline, CDR1 is WNHNN and CDR2 SYGVQD (reference sequence). Repertoires were generated with immunoSEQ multiplex PCR, while TCRdb's copy carries only in-frame clones and drops some. The repertoire has over 200,000 clones, 86% of them found once; the top ten carry about 2.9%. Sequenced sample: peripheral blood. This clonotype originated in a woman aged 25-40 years who had recovered from COVID-19. The chain employs TRBV10-1 and TRBJ1-2; D not resolved. Here the CDR3 reads CASSEGPLGGYTF. In nucleotides, the CDR3 is TGCGCCAGCAGTGAGGGGCCTCTTGGGGGCTACACCTTC.